The T cell receptor (beta chain) under discussion was sequenced for a study of monozygotic twins with cystic fibrosis. Assay: immunoSEQ multiplex PCR; the TCRdb copy retains only in-frame clones and omits some. This sample yields around 29,000 clones, of which around four fifths are seen a single time; around 1% belongs to the top ten. The specimen was blood. This TCR was sampled from a girl aged 2-10 years with cystic fibrosis.

The CDR3 is CASSNPGLAGYNEQFF. CDR3 DNA sequence: TGTGCCAGTAGTAACCCGGGACTAGCGGGGTACAATGAGCAGTTCTTC. The gene calls are TRBV19 and TRBJ2-1; 13 positions match TRBD2. This CDR3 spans 16 amino acids. Germline CDR1 LNHDA, CDR2 SQIVND (reference sequence). The trim removed 4 bases at V and 4 bases at J, leaving 4 bases unmatched.